The rows below give T cell receptor beta chains drawn from one sample of a study of blood T cell repertoires in COVID-19. Sequencing was performed with immunoSEQ multiplex PCR; in TCRdb, only in-frame clones are kept and a portion is missing. This sample carries approximately 240,000 clones, 82% of them seen once, and the ten largest clones take approximately 5%. Sequenced input: peripheral blood. These receptors came from a woman of 80 years or more with active or convalescent COVID-19. The CDR3 runs from the conserved cysteine through the conserved F or W. Each record gives: D gene, V gene, J gene, clone size, CDR3 protein, CDR3 DNA. The D gene is left open where the match is weak. Clone sizes are given selectively: once, few, many, or a class where the clone is expanded.

>TRBD2|TRBV7-9|TRBJ2-3|NA
CASSDGRLADTDTQYF
TGTGCCAGCAGCGACGGACGACTAGCGGACACAGATACGCAGTATTTT
>NA|TRBV5-1|TRBJ1-4|NA
CASGEAGLEEKLFF
TGCGCCAGCGGGGAGGCAGGGCTAGAGGAAAAACTGTTTTTT
>NA|TRBV18|TRBJ2-5|NA
CASSPSGGPSGTQYF
TGTGCCAGCTCACCCTCGGGGGGCCCTTCCGGGACCCAGTACTTC
>NA|TRBV28|TRBJ2-3|NA
CATSRGGRLDTQYF
TGTGCCACCTCTCGTGGGGGGAGGTTAGATACGCAGTATTTT
>NA|TRBV5-4|TRBJ2-1|NA
CASSLIADSYNEQFF
TGTGCCAGCAGCTTGATAGCGGACTCCTACAATGAGCAGTTCTTC
>NA|TRBV28|TRBJ2-5|NA
CASSLPDGRETQYF
TGTGCCAGCAGTTTACCCGACGGGAGAGAGACCCAGTACTTC
>TRBD1|TRBV9|TRBJ1-2|once
CASSAGQGALRNYGYTF
TGTGCCAGCAGCGCCGGACAGGGGGCGCTTAGGAACTATGGCTACACCTTC
>TRBD2|TRBV2|TRBJ2-3|NA
CASGGLAGEDTQYF
TGTGCCAGCGGGGGACTAGCGGGGGAGGATACGCAGTATTTT
>NA|TRBV14|TRBJ2-2|NA
CASSPTRDTGELFF
TGTGCCAGCAGCCCGACTCGGGACACCGGGGAGCTGTTTTTT
>NA|TRBV12-2|TRBJ2-2|NA
CASRRTSGYTGELFF
TGTGCAAGTCGACGGACTAGCGGGTACACCGGGGAGCTGTTTTTT
>NA|TRBV30|TRBJ1-3|NA
CAWINRRSGNTIYF
TGTGCCTGGATCAACAGACGCTCTGGAAACACCATATATTTT
>TRBD1|TRBV18|TRBJ1-5|NA
CASSKGQGESNQPQHF
TGTGCCAGCTCAAAGGGACAGGGAGAGAGCAATCAGCCCCAGCATTTT
>TRBD2|TRBV5-1|TRBJ2-1|NA
CASSSQGGGNNEQFF
TGCGCCAGCAGCTCTCAGGGCGGGGGGAACAATGAGCAGTTCTTC
>NA|TRBV3-1/TRBV3-2|TRBJ2-7|NA
CASRKDRDTVYEQYF
TGTGCCAGCAGAAAGGACCGGGACACAGTCTACGAGCAGTACTTC
>TRBD1|TRBV5-1|TRBJ1-1|NA
CASSPEGQGNTEAFF
TGCGCCAGCAGCCCGGAGGGACAGGGGAACACTGAAGCTTTCTTT
>TRBD1|TRBV28|TRBJ2-4|once
CASSPRTGLAKNIQYF
TGTGCCAGCAGTCCCCGGACAGGACTAGCCAAAAACATTCAGTACTTC
>NA|TRBV28|TRBJ1-1|NA
CASSLGLGRNTEAFF
TGTGCCAGCAGTTTGGGCCTTGGCCGGAACACTGAAGCTTTCTTT
>NA|TRBV4-2|TRBJ1-1|NA
CASSLPSGNTEAFF
TGTGCCAGCAGCCTTCCGTCCGGGAACACTGAAGCTTTCTTT
>TRBD2|TRBV19|TRBJ2-2|NA
CASRTSSGNTGELFF
TGTGCCAGTAGAACCTCTAGCGGGAACACCGGGGAGCTGTTTTTT
>TRBD2|TRBV9|TRBJ2-7|NA
CASSVDPHSGGKTYEQYF
TGTGCCAGCAGCGTAGATCCACATTCCGGGGGGAAGACCTACGAGCAGTACTTC
>NA|TRBV30|TRBJ2-7|NA
CAWSTGQLAYEQYF
TGTGCCTGGAGTACAGGACAGCTAGCCTACGAGCAGTACTTC
>TRBD1|TRBV5-1|TRBJ1-1|NA
CASSPRGTGNEAFF
TGCGCCAGCAGCCCGCGGGGGACAGGGAATGAAGCTTTCTTT
>NA|TRBV19|TRBJ2-7|NA
CASTRNGRSYEQYF
TGTGCCAGTACCAGGAATGGGCGTTCCTACGAGCAGTACTTC
>NA|TRBV6-5|TRBJ1-2|NA
CASSYSGSYGYTF
TGTGCCAGCAGTTACAGCGGGAGCTATGGCTACACCTTC
>TRBD2|TRBV5-1|TRBJ2-2|NA
CASSGVAGNTGELFF
TGCGCCAGCAGTGGAGTAGCGGGGAACACCGGGGAGCTGTTTTTT
>TRBD1|TRBV7-2|TRBJ1-4|NA
CASSLVGTGNEKLFF
TGTGCCAGCAGCTTAGTTGGGACAGGGAATGAAAAACTGTTTTTT